A single sample gave rise to the 3 T cell receptor beta chains below, sequenced in a study of blood T cells in healthy people across ages. PCR was performed a second time for about 7 to 12 cycles using a sample-barcoded 5' primer and a J-beta primer mix. TCRdb re-analysed the 5' RACE reads in MiXCR, keeping a single row per CDR3 protein. Among hundreds of thousands of distinct CDR3 sequences listed, 40% to 65% were seen once. Sequencing was done on a sample of blood. Source of these receptors: a woman older than 75 in good health.

This clonotype was picked up a small number of times. The chain links TRBV7-9 to TRBJ2-5, with unresolved D. V lost 2 bases and J lost 1, with 2 bases in between. The germline V gene encodes CDR1 SEHNR and CDR2 FQNEAQ (reference sequence). The CDR3 contains 12 residues. The DNA for the CDR3 is TGTGCCAGCAGCTTAATCCAAGAGACCCAGTACTTC. Translation gives CASSLIQETQYF.

About this clonotype itself: A single base separates this from a much larger clone, so it may be a read error. The V call is TRBV2, the J call TRBJ1-2; possible D gene TRBD1, 5 bases. CDR1 SNHLY and CDR2 FYNNEI come from the germline V gene. CDR3 length: 14 residues. Trimming removed 7 bases at V and 3 bases at J, with 15 bases between. For the CDR3, the DNA is TGTGCCAGCATCCCCGGGACCGAGCACTATGGCTACACCTTC. This sequence encodes CASIPGTEHYGYTF. The full variable domain, its missing parts supplied by reference TRBV2 and TRBJ1-2, is EPEVTQTPSHQVTQMGQEVILRCVPISNHLYFYWYRQILGQKVEFLVSFYNNEISEKSEIFDDQFSVERPDGSNFTLKIRSTKLEDSAMYFCASIPGTEHYGYTFGSGTRLTVV.

The rearrangement joins TRBV18 to TRBJ2-4; the D gene is possibly TRBD1 (5 bases). The DNA end is more similar to TRBJ2-7, so the J call may be wrong. The CDR3 runs to 16 residues. CDR1 is KGHSH, CDR2 LQKENI, per germline. CDR3 amino acids: CASSPNTGLGVYEQYF. Written as DNA, the CDR3 is TGTGCCAGCTCACCCAACACCGGCCTAGGGGTCTACGAGCAGTACTTC.